The 27 T cell receptor beta chains below all came from one sample that was sequenced in a study of T cells expressing NK-cell markers. Each CDR3 protein gets one entry in TCRdb, which reprocessed the 5' RACE reads and gives no DNA. The sample table includes a few hundred thousand distinct CDR3 sequences. The sequencing input was blood T cells: a sorted CD56 or NKG2C T cell subset, CD4+ or CD8+ T cells, or bulk PBMC T cells (not recorded which). The receptors stem from a man aged 18 to 29 in good health.

V and J are TRBV24-1 and TRBJ1-5; no DNA is available, so the TRBD1 call from TCRdb remains unchecked. The CDR3 loop spans 17 amino acids. Germline V gene data show CDR1 as KGHDR and CDR2 as SFDVKD. The chain's CDR3 is CATIPTTTGGRNQPQHF.

The chain has TRBV7-9 and TRBJ2-2; lacking DNA, the TRBD1 call made by TCRdb goes unchecked. The CDR3 totals 14 residues. Germline V gene data show CDR1 as SEHNR and CDR2 as FQNEAQ (reference sequence). The CDR3 here is CATTNQGAPGELFF.

The CDR3 is CASSQVTFADTQYF. This chain links TRBV14 with TRBJ2-3. The germline V gene has CDR1 SGHDN and CDR2 FVKESK. This CDR3 has 14 residues.

This chain uses TRBV6-1 with TRBJ1-1; the D call from TCRdb, TRBD1, cannot be confirmed without DNA. Per the germline V gene, CDR1 is MNHNS and CDR2 is SASEGT. The CDR3 loop spans 15 amino acids. The CDR3 region is CATYKWGEPNTEAFF.

V is TRBV7-9 and J is TRBJ1-1; checking the TCRdb D call of TRBD1 is not possible without DNA. The CDR3 has 15 amino acids. The germline CDR1 and CDR2 sequences are SEHNR and FQNEAQ (reference sequence). Here the CDR3 reads CASSLDRGTNTEAFF. The full variable domain, completed using reference TRBV7-9 and TRBJ1-1, is DTGVSQNPRHKITKRGQNVTFRCDPISEHNRLYWYRQTLGQGPEFLTYFQNEAQLEKSRLLSDRFSAERPKGSFSTLEIQRTEQGDSAMYLCASSLDRGTNTEAFFGQGTRLTVV.

The rearrangement joins TRBV29-1 to TRBJ2-5. Germline V gene lookup returns CDR1 SQVTM and CDR2 ANQGSEA. The CDR3 covers 12 residues. The CDR3 here is CSVGLVGETQYF. Full variable domain (missing parts from reference TRBV29-1 and TRBJ2-5): SAVISQKPSRDICQRGTSLTIQCQVDSQVTMMFWYRQQPGQSLTLIATANQGSEATYESGFVIDKFPISRPNLTFSTLTVSNMSPEDSSIYLCSVGLVGETQYFGPGTRLLVL.

The chain carries TRBV6-1 and TRBJ2-1; the D gene TCRdb calls, TRBD1, cannot be checked with no DNA. Germline V gene sequence: CDR1 MNHNS, CDR2 SASEGT. This CDR3 is built from 15 residues. CDR3 protein: CASSEQGQGYNEQFF.

V and J are TRBV11-2 and TRBJ2-1; the D call of TRBD2 rests on TCRdb alone, since no DNA is present to check it. CDR1 is SGHAT, CDR2 FQNNGV, per germline. The CDR3 totals 16 residues. CDR3: CASSHSGLAGLNEQFF.

The CDR3 loop is CASSRGQGDPGELFF. The genes are TRBV5-1 and TRBJ2-2; TCRdb selects TRBD1, and the lack of DNA leaves this call unchecked. Germline CDR1 reads SGHRS; CDR2 reads YFSETQ. The CDR3 loop spans 15 amino acids.

The chain recombines TRBV12-3 or TRBV12-4 with TRBJ1-1; TCRdb designates TRBD1, a call that cannot be tested without DNA. This CDR3 is built from 12 residues. The CDR3 spells CASSSGPLEAFF.

The chain joins TRBV29-1 to TRBJ2-1; TCRdb's assignment of TRBD2 cannot be checked, as there is no DNA. Germline values: CDR1 SQVTM, CDR2 ANQGSEA. The CDR3 loop spans 11 amino acids. CDR3 amino acids: CSPRERGEQFF.

The rearrangement joins TRBV5-1 to TRBJ2-5. Germline V CDR1 and CDR2: SGHRS, YFSETQ. The CDR3 length is 14 residues. This CDR3 is CASRTTGDQETQYF.

This chain joins TRBV3-1 and TRBJ2-7; no DNA is available, so the TRBD2 call from TCRdb remains unchecked. The CDR3 totals 13 residues. Germline V lookup: CDR1 LGHDT, CDR2 YNNKEL (reference sequence). The CDR3 spells CASSQGSAEEQYF.

The gene calls are TRBV29-1 and TRBJ2-1; with no DNA, the TCRdb D assignment of TRBD2 cannot be verified. CDR3 length: 16 residues. Germline CDR1 reads SQVTM; CDR2 reads ANQGSEA. Here the CDR3 reads CSVEDPLAGVMNEQFF.

V and J are TRBV12-3 or TRBV12-4 and TRBJ2-1; absent DNA, TCRdb's TRBD2 call cannot be checked. This CDR3 comprises 16 residues. The CDR3 reads CASSHRLAESDNEQFF.

This chain joins TRBV6-1 and TRBJ2-3; TCRdb's assignment of TRBD2 cannot be checked, as there is no DNA. CDR3 length: 18 residues. Germline V gene lookup returns CDR1 MNHNS and CDR2 SASEGT. The chain's CDR3 is CASRAGTSRLTSTDTQYF.

This chain joins TRBV15 and TRBJ2-5; TCRdb gives TRBD1 as the D gene, but with no DNA this cannot be confirmed. The germline CDR1 and CDR2 sequences are LNHNV and YYDKDF (reference sequence). The CDR3 length is 14 residues. This CDR3 is CATSFVDRSETQYF.

V usage is TRBV20-1 and J usage is TRBJ1-5. This CDR3 contains 17 residues. Germline V gives CDR1 DFQATT, CDR2 SNEGSKA (reference sequence). CDR3 in amino acids: CSARDPRHKYSNQPQHF.

The chain recombines TRBV10-2 with TRBJ2-5; TCRdb designates TRBD2, a call that cannot be tested without DNA. The CDR3 has 19 amino acids. The germline gives CDR1 WSHSY, CDR2 SAAADI. CDR3 sequence: CASSVHVLAGDLRYETQYF.

The rearrangement links TRBV6-6 to TRBJ2-1. This CDR3 is built from 13 residues. Germline V lookup: CDR1 MNHNY, CDR2 SVGAGI (reference sequence). This chain's CDR3 is CASSPNEATEQFF.

The chain has TRBV7-9 and TRBJ2-1. CDR1 is SEHNR, CDR2 FQNEAQ, per germline (reference sequence). The length of the CDR3 is 16 residues. CDR3 protein: CASRPKTSDSYNEQFF.

V usage is TRBV19 and J usage is TRBJ1-2; the TCRdb D gene call, TRBD1, has no DNA to confirm it. The CDR3 sequence is 12 residues long. Germline assignment: CDR1 LNHDA and CDR2 SQIVND (reference sequence). The CDR3 loop is CASTGRLLAYTF.

The chain joins TRBV11-1 to TRBJ2-3; the TRBD2 assignment by TCRdb is unverifiable without DNA. The CDR3 has 18 residues. Germline V CDR1 and CDR2: SGHAT, FQDESV (reference sequence). CDR3 region: CASSSPSGSNWGEDTQYF.

The chain is built from TRBV5-1 and TRBJ2-2; TCRdb indicates TRBD2, and absent DNA this call remains unverified. The CDR3 totals 18 residues. Germline V gene sequence: CDR1 SGHRS, CDR2 YFSETQ. This CDR3 is CASSFTSGRARNTGELFF.

This chain uses TRBV12-3 or TRBV12-4 with TRBJ2-3. This CDR3 has 15 amino acids. This CDR3 reads CASSLLNPSTDTQYF.

The chain is built from TRBV6-5 and TRBJ2-3. The CDR3 runs 14 residues. Germline V CDR1 and CDR2: MNHEY, SVGAGI. This chain's CDR3 is CASMDRGYTDTQYF.

V is TRBV7-8 and J is TRBJ2-2. Germline CDR1 SGHVS, CDR2 FQNEAQ. The CDR3 is 12 amino acids. CDR3 loop: CASSLAGWELFF.